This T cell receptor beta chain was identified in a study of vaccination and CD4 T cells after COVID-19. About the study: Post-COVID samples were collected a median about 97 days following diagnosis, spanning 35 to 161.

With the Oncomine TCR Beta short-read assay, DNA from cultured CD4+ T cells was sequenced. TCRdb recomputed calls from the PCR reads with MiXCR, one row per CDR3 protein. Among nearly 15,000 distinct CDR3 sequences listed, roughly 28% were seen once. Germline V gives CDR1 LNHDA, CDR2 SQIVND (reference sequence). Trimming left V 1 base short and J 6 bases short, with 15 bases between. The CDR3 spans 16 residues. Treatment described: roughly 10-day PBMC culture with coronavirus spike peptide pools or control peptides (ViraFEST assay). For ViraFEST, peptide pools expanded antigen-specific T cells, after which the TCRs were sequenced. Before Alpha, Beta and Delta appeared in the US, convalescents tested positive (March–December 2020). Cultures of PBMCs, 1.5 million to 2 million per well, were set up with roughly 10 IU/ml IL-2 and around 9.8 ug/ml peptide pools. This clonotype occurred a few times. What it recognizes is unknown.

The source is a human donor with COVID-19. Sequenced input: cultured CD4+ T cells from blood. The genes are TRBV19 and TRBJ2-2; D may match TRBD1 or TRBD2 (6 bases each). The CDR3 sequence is CASSIAPGGRAGELFF. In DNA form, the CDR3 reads TGTGCCAGTAGTATAGCTCCCGGGGGCAGGGCCGGGGAGCTGTTTTTT.